This is a list of T cell receptor beta chains from one sample in a study of OX40 agonist ivuxolimab in advanced cancers. Profiling relied on immunoSEQ multiplex PCR, and the TCRdb table lists in-frame clones only, not all of them. The sample lists about 41,000 clones, more than 75% occurring once. Sequenced here: CD4+ or CD8+ T cells sorted from blood, sampled in a trial of the OX40 agonist ivuxolimab. These receptors all stem from an adult with an advanced solid tumor such as melanoma, head and neck, liver or kidney cancer. The CDR3 runs from the conserved cysteine through the conserved F or W. The order of the fields is D gene, J gene, V gene, CDR3 protein. D genes are given only for firm matches.

D: .; J: TRBJ1-2; V: TRBV7-9; CDR3: CASSLDGGGGYTF
D: .; J: TRBJ2-1; V: TRBV14; CDR3: CASSQRWTTPSEQFF
D: TRBD1; J: TRBJ2-7; V: TRBV19; CDR3: CASSIGGTVSSYEQYF
D: .; J: TRBJ1-1; V: TRBV7-2; CDR3: CASSLVAGQAFF
D: .; J: TRBJ1-4; V: TRBV11-3; CDR3: CASSSGFGRLSSRETTGLFF
D: .; J: TRBJ2-3; V: TRBV7-7; CDR3: CASSPQARDTQYF
D: .; J: TRBJ1-1; V: TRBV5-1; CDR3: CASSFSVWTFF
D: .; J: TRBJ2-3; V: TRBV11-3; CDR3: CASSLSSTDTQYF
D: TRBD1; J: TRBJ2-5; V: TRBV7-2; CDR3: CASSFTGGGWETQYF
D: .; J: TRBJ2-3; V: TRBV9; CDR3: CASSPHHQSTDTQYF
D: .; J: TRBJ2-1; V: TRBV7-3; CDR3: CASSSSFRSYNEQFF
D: .; J: TRBJ1-5; V: TRBV6-6; CDR3: CASSERRGGNQPQHF
D: TRBD1; J: TRBJ2-7; V: TRBV10-3; CDR3: CATSTDRDEQYF
D: .; J: TRBJ2-1; V: TRBV7-2; CDR3: CASSLISRSYNEQFF
D: .; J: TRBJ2-5; V: TRBV6-5; CDR3: CASSYGEETQYF
D: TRBD2; J: TRBJ2-2; V: TRBV27; CDR3: CASSSLAGDRTGELFF
D: .; J: TRBJ2-1; V: TRBV7-8; CDR3: CASSPRLGEAEQFF
D: .; J: TRBJ2-7; V: TRBV4-1; CDR3: CASSQAWGLAYEQYF
D: .; J: TRBJ1-2; V: TRBV2; CDR3: CASSEGLRYGYTF
D: .; J: TRBJ1-2; V: TRBV6-6; CDR3: CASSSTGSSPHGYTF
D: TRBD1; J: TRBJ1-4; V: TRBV11-3; CDR3: CASAGQTRGEKLFF
D: TRBD2; J: TRBJ2-7; V: TRBV11-3; CDR3: CASSPDDGRDYEQYF
D: TRBD1; J: TRBJ1-2; V: TRBV7-2; CDR3: CASSVRTGGYTF
D: .; J: TRBJ2-7; V: TRBV4-1; CDR3: CASSQAGYEQYF
D: .; J: TRBJ2-2; V: TRBV10-3; CDR3: CAVAVTGNTGELFF
D: .; J: TRBJ1-2; V: TRBV4-1; CDR3: CASSQDRGSRGHGYTF
D: .; J: TRBJ1-3; V: TRBV4-3; CDR3: CASSQDHRGSDGGRDGNTIYF
D: TRBD2; J: TRBJ2-5; V: TRBV11-3; CDR3: CASSLGTSGLQETQYF
D: TRBD2; J: TRBJ2-3; V: TRBV5-4; CDR3: CASTPRSAGVGDTQYF
D: .; J: TRBJ1-2; V: TRBV28; CDR3: CASSINYGYTF
D: .; J: TRBJ2-3; V: TRBV5-4; CDR3: CASSLGVPPQHTQYF